This T cell receptor beta chain is from a study of kidney transplant recipient with SARS-CoV-2 infection. Points on this clonotype: This clone may be a read error of a much larger clone one base away.

TCRdb re-analysed the reads in MiXCR, keeping a single row per CDR3 protein. The table lists approximately 240,000 distinct CDR3 sequences, 29% of them singletons. This CDR3 has 17 amino acids. The receptor was isolated from a male patient aged 30 to 39 who had COVID-19 and was a kidney transplant recipient. A subset of T cells may come from the graft donor. Sequenced here: a blood sample, sampled at baseline and between days 110 and 120 from a kidney transplant recipient. V is TRBV8-2 and J is TRBJ2-6; the table assigns TRBD2, which was not confirmed against the DNA. TRBV8-2 is a known pseudogene. The CDR3 nucleotides are TGTCGCAGAAAGGGGAGGATAACACAAAGTCGGGCCAACGTCCTGACTTTC. Its protein is CRRKGRITQSRANVLTF.